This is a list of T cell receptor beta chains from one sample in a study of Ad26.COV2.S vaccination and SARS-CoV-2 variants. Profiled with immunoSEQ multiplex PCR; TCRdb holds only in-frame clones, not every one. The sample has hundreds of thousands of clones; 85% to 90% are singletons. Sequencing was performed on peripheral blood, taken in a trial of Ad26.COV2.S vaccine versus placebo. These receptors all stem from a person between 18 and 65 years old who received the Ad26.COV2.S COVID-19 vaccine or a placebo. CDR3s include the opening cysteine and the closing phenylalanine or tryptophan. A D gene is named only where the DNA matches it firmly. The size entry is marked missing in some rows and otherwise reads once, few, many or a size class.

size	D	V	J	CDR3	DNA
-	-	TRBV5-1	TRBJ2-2	CASSLAVNTGELFF	TGCGCCAGCAGCTTGGCAGTTAACACCGGGGAGCTGTTTTTT
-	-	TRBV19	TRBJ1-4	CASSISGEVNEKLFF	TGTGCCAGTAGTATCTCGGGGGAGGTGAATGAAAAACTGTTTTTT
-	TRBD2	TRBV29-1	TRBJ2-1	CSVAREGSYNEQFF	TGCAGCGTTGCGCGGGAGGGCTCCTACAATGAGCAGTTCTTC
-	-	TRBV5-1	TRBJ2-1	CASSLDRNEQFF	TGCGCCAGCAGCTTGGACAGGAATGAGCAGTTCTTC
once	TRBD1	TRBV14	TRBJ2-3	CASSPGQGTDTQYF	TGTGCCAGCAGCCCGGGACAGGGCACAGATACGCAGTATTTT
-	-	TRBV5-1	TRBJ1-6	CASSLGGEVSPLHF	TGCGCCAGCAGCTTAGGGGGTGAAGTTTCACCCCTCCACTTT
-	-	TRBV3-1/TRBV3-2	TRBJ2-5	CASSQDPAGQETQYF	TGTGCCAGCAGCCAAGATCCGGCGGGCCAAGAGACCCAGTACTTC
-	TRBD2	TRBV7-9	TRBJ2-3	CASSLSRTSGTTDTQYF	TGTGCCAGCAGCTTATCGCGGACTAGCGGAACCACAGATACGCAGTATTTT
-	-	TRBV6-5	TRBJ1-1	CASSPGDKNTEAFF	TGTGCCAGCAGCCCAGGGGACAAGAACACTGAAGCTTTCTTT
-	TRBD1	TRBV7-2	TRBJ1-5	CASSSKQGSNQPQHF	TGTGCCAGCAGCTCCAAACAGGGGAGCAATCAGCCCCAGCATTTT
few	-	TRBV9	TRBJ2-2	CASSVLTHNTGELFF	TGTGCCAGCAGCGTATTGACACACAACACCGGGGAGCTGTTTTTT
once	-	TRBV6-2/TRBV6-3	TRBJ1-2	CASSYSQSNYGYTF	TGTGCCAGCAGTTACAGCCAGAGTAACTATGGCTACACCTTC
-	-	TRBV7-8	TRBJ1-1	CASSFKGSMNTEAFF	TGTGCCAGCAGCTTCAAAGGTAGCATGAACACTGAAGCTTTCTTT
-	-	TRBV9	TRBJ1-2	CASSPRGPSGYTF	TGTGCCAGCAGCCCCCGTGGCCCCTCTGGCTACACCTTC
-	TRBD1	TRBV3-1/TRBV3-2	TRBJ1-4	CASSQDTGAEKLFF	TGTGCCAGCAGCCAAGACACAGGGGCTGAAAAACTGTTTTTT
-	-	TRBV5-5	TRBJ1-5	CASSLAGDENQPQHF	TGTGCCAGCAGCTTGGCAGGGGATGAAAATCAGCCCCAGCATTTT
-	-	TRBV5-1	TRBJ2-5	CASSLAAGTQETQYF	TGCGCCAGCAGCTTGGCGGCAGGGACCCAAGAGACCCAGTACTTC
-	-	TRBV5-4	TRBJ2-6	CASSVPGANVLTF	TGTGCCAGCAGCGTCCCAGGGGCCAACGTCCTGACTTTC
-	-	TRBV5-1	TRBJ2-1	CASSLGTAGRTYNEQFF	TGCGCCAGCAGCTTGGGAACGGCGGGACGCACCTACAATGAGCAGTTCTTC
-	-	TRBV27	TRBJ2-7	CASSLLARIHEQYF	TGTGCCAGCAGTTTATTGGCTAGAATCCACGAGCAGTACTTC
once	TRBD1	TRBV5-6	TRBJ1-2	CASSLLTGVGHGYTF	TGTGCCAGCAGCTTGCTGACAGGGGTGGGCCATGGCTACACCTTC
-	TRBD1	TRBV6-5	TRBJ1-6	CASRGQGNSPLHF	TGTGCCAGCAGAGGACAGGGGAATTCACCCCTCCACTTT
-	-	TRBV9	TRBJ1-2	CASSGELRAIQSDGYTF	TGTGCCAGCAGCGGCGAACTCCGGGCTATACAGAGCGATGGCTACACCTTC
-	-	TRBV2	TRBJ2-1	CASFGTAWDEQFF	TGTGCCAGCTTCGGGACGGCCTGGGATGAGCAGTTCTTC
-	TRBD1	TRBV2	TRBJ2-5	CASSVQGLQETQYF	TGTGCCAGCAGCGTACAGGGGCTACAAGAGACCCAGTACTTC
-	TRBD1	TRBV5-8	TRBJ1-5	CASSLTGGAGQPQHF	TGTGCCAGCAGCTTGACAGGGGGCGCTGGTCAGCCCCAGCATTTT
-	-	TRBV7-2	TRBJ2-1	CASSPPGVAGYNEQFF	TGTGCCAGCAGCCCCCCCGGAGTAGCAGGCTACAATGAGCAGTTCTTC
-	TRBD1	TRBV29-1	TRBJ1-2	CSASDRGDYGYTF	TGCAGCGCGTCGGACAGGGGGGACTATGGCTACACCTTC
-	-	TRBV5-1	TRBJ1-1	CASSPDTRQRAFF	TGCGCCAGCAGCCCGGACACTCGACAGAGGGCTTTCTTT
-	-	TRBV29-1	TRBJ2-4	CSVELGGLAKNIQYF	TGCAGCGTTGAGCTGGGGGGGCTAGCCAAAAACATTCAGTACTTC
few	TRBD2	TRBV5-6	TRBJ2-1	CASSLKLAGGFSYNEQFF	TGTGCCAGCAGCTTGAAACTAGCGGGGGGCTTCTCCTACAATGAGCAGTTCTTC
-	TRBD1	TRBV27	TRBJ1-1	CASSLHRGTEAFF	TGTGCCAGCAGTTTGCACAGGGGAACTGAAGCTTTCTTT